The T cell receptor beta chain described here comes from a study of T-cell reconstitution after alpha-beta-depleted transplantation in children. This clonotype was detected many times. A TCRbeta library incorporating unique molecular identifiers was prepared. From the PCR reads, TCRdb called clonotypes with MiXCR, one entry per CDR3 protein. Among around 410,000 distinct CDR3 sequences listed, approximately 10% were seen once. CDR1 SGHTA and CDR2 FQGNSA come from the germline V gene. The CDR3 is made up of 15 amino acids. J gave up 4 bases and V 4 bases, and 5 bases lay outside the gene matches. The receptor was isolated from a human donor who donated a stem cell graft to a child with acute myeloid leukemia. Sequenced material: PBMCs from the stem cell graft donor, taken from the stem cell graft. V gene TRBV7-2 combines with J gene TRBJ2-2; 8 bases map to TRBD1. The CDR3 reads CASSSGQGGTGELFF. The DNA for the CDR3 is TGTGCCAGCAGCTCCGGACAGGGTGGCACCGGGGAGCTGTTTTTT.